The 25 T cell receptor beta chains given below trace back to one sample, sequenced in a study of identical twins' blood T cells. TCRdb analysed the 5' RACE reads with MiXCR anew, one entry per CDR3 protein. The sample has 350,000 to 400,000 distinct CDR3 sequences, about 28% seen once. Sequenced material: PBMCs. These receptors came from a woman aged 18-55 years in good health.

This clonotype was seen a handful of times. This sequence joins TRBV5-1 and TRBJ1-1, with TRBD1 matching over 10 bases. This CDR3 region has 16 residues. V was clipped by 4 bases and J by 0 bases; unmatched bases: 6. Germline V gene sequence: CDR1 SGHRS, CDR2 YFSETQ. The CDR3 spells CASSTGTGAMNTEAFF. CDR3 DNA: TGCGCCAGCAGCACCGGGACAGGGGCTATGAACACTGAAGCTTTCTTT.

This clonotype appeared a few times. The V gene is TRBV5-5, the J gene TRBJ1-1, with unresolved D. Germline CDR1 is SGHKS and CDR2 is YYEKEE (reference sequence). The CDR3 is 14 amino acids. V gave up 2 bases and J gave up 1 base, with 9 bases separating them. CDR3 DNA: TGTGCCAGCAGCTTCACGAAACAGAACACTGAAGCTTTCTTT. This encodes CASSFTKQNTEAFF.

This rearrangement joins TRBV12-3 or TRBV12-4 to TRBJ1-5; the match to TRBD1 covers 7 bases. The V and J ends lost 10 bases and 1 base, in that order; junction bases with no gene match: 7. This CDR3 contains 14 residues. The CDR3 protein is CANRLGQSNQPQHF. CDR3 nucleotides: TGTGCCAACAGGTTGGGACAGAGCAATCAGCCCCAGCATTTT.

In its sample, this clonotype was seen many times. The V gene is TRBV29-1, the J gene TRBJ1-1; D gene ambiguous. The CDR3 sequence is 13 residues long. V lost 6 bases to trimming and J lost 3 bases, with 14 bases between them. Per germline, CDR1 SQVTM and CDR2 ANQGSEA. The CDR3 DNA reads as TGCAGCGTGGCCCTCTTCAGAGACACTGAAGCTTTCTTT. Its protein product is CSVALFRDTEAFF.

CDR3: CASSLALGQRSNTEAFF. CDR3 nucleotides: TGTGCCAGCAGCTTAGCGCTAGGACAGAGAAGCAACACTGAAGCTTTCTTT. This chain connects TRBV7-9 to TRBJ1-1; the D gene is possibly TRBD1 (6 bases). The CDR3 covers 17 residues. The germline CDR1 and CDR2 sequences are SEHNR and FQNEAQ (reference sequence). Trimming removed 0 bases at V and 2 bases at J, with 16 bases between. Based on the CDR3 plus reference TRBV7-9 and TRBJ1-1, the full variable domain is DTGVSQNPRHKITKRGQNVTFRCDPISEHNRLYWYRQTLGQGPEFLTYFQNEAQLEKSRLLSDRFSAERPKGSFSTLEIQRTEQGDSAMYLCASSLALGQRSNTEAFFGQGTRLTVV.

This clonotype has more than one count but fewer than ten. The chain couples TRBV3-1 to TRBJ1-1; D unresolved. The germline V gene has CDR1 LGHDT and CDR2 YNNKEL (reference sequence). The CDR3 sequence is 11 residues long. Trimming took off 2 bases at V and 9 bases at J, with 7 bases between the two ends. The CDR3 nucleotides are TGTGCCAGCAGCCAATATACGCAAGCTTTCTTT. Translating gives CASSQYTQAFF.

This clonotype has more than one count but fewer than ten. An end of the junction differs from the germline gene, which may be a read error. V is TRBV7-2 and J is TRBJ1-2; no reliable D call. In germline, CDR1 is SGHTA, CDR2 FQGNSA. This CDR3 has 13 amino acids. The CDR3 nucleotides are TGTGCCAGCGGCTTATTATCCAACTATGGCTACACCTTC. Translation gives CASGLLSNYGYTF.

This rearrangement joins TRBV27 to TRBJ1-1; D call uncertain. The CDR3 length is 14 residues. Germline lookup yields CDR1 MNHEY and CDR2 SMNVEV (reference sequence). V was clipped by 4 bases and J by 4 bases, with 13 bases between them. DNA for the CDR3: TGTGCCAGCAGTTCCCCGGGTCTGGGCACTGAAGCTTTCTTT. Encoded protein: CASSSPGLGTEAFF.

This CDR3 is CASSPTRSGDIEAFF. Here the CDR3 DNA reads TGTGCCAGCAGCCCGACACGCAGCGGGGACATTGAAGCTTTCTTT. The rearrangement links TRBV7-2 to TRBJ1-1, with D maybe TRBD1 (6 bases). Germline V gene sequence: CDR1 SGHTA, CDR2 FQGNSA. Trimming took 5 bases from V and 7 from J, leaving 20 bases between them. The CDR3 contains 15 residues.

There are a few counts of this clonotype. The rearrangement links TRBV10-3 to TRBJ2-7; 12 nucleotides match TRBD1. Losses at the gene ends were 2 bases for V and 7 bases for J; bases not matched to a gene: 6. From germline, CDR1 is ENHRY and CDR2 SYGVKD. This CDR3 spans 15 amino acids. CDR3 sequence: CAISEKGQGAYEQYF. The CDR3 DNA reads as TGTGCCATCAGTGAGAAGGGACAGGGGGCTTATGAGCAGTACTTC.

The chain carries TRBV29-1 and TRBJ2-5; no reliable D call. CDR1 and CDR2 (germline): SQVTM, ANQGSEA. The CDR3 consists of 15 residues. The V end lost 4 bases, the J end lost 3 bases, and 18 bases lay between the germline ends. The CDR3 is CSVGDGPPGEETQYF. CDR3 nucleotides: TGCAGCGTTGGGGATGGACCCCCTGGGGAAGAGACCCAGTACTTC. The whole variable domain, filled in from reference TRBV29-1 and TRBJ2-5, reads SAVISQKPSRDICQRGTSLTIQCQVDSQVTMMFWYRQQPGQSLTLIATANQGSEATYESGFVIDKFPISRPNLTFSTLTVSNMSPEDSSIYLCSVGDGPPGEETQYFGPGTRLLVL.

This clonotype has more than one count but fewer than ten. The rearrangement joins TRBV3-1 to TRBJ2-5, with 13 bases matching TRBD2. With 4 bases clipped from V and 7 bases from J, the junction kept 6 bases outside the gene matches. There are 15 residues in the CDR3. From germline, CDR1 is LGHDT and CDR2 YNNKEL (reference sequence). Written as DNA, the CDR3 is TGTGCCAGCAGCCGGACTAGCGGGGGCCCTGCGACCCAGTACTTC. Translated: CASSRTSGGPATQYF.

This clonotype has just a few counts. V and J are TRBV4-3 and TRBJ2-7; 9 bases align to TRBD2. The germline CDR1 and CDR2 sequences are LGHNA and YSLEER. This CDR3 has 15 residues. J was trimmed by 2 bases and V by 5 bases; bases with no gene match: 7. The CDR3, as DNA: TGCGCCAGCAGCATGGGACTAGCTGGTGCCTACGAGCAGTACTTC. Its translation: CASSMGLAGAYEQYF.

The gene calls are TRBV20-1 and TRBJ1-1; 8 nucleotides match TRBD1. The CDR3 is 14 amino acids. In germline, CDR1 is DFQATT, CDR2 SNEGSKA (reference sequence). Trimming cost V 6 bases and J 5 bases; bases outside gene matches: 11. The CDR3 is CSASPGGAWTEAFF. CDR3 DNA sequence: TGCAGTGCCTCCCCAGGGGGCGCTTGGACTGAAGCTTTCTTT.

The chain uses TRBV9 and TRBJ1-1; D possibly corresponds to TRBD1 (5 bases). CDR3 size: 17 residues. Between the trimmed V and J ends, which lost 0 bases and 3 bases, there was a span of 18 bases. Looked up from germline, CDR1 is SGDLS and CDR2 is YYNGEE. The CDR3 sequence is CASSVDSRASVDTEAFF. The CDR3 coding sequence is TGTGCCAGCAGCGTAGATTCCAGGGCCTCGGTTGACACTGAAGCTTTCTTT.

The chain employs TRBV11-2 and TRBJ1-2; no firm D call. CDR1 and CDR2 (germline): SGHAT, FQNNGV. The V end was cut by 4 bases, the J end by 8 bases, with 17 bases between. The CDR3 length is 14 residues. CDR3: CASSSVLGPIGYTF. In DNA, the CDR3 is TGTGCCAGCAGCTCCGTTTTAGGGCCCATCGGCTACACCTTC.

This clonotype was found a few times. The chain is built from TRBV19 and TRBJ1-5, with TRBD1 matching over 9 bases. In germline, CDR1 is LNHDA, CDR2 SQIVND (reference sequence). Germline trimming cut 0 bases from V and 4 bases from J; bases unmatched to any gene: 4. The CDR3 spans 16 residues. The chain's CDR3 is CASSIDGTGRNQPQHF. The CDR3 nucleotides read TGTGCCAGTAGTATAGACGGGACAGGGCGAAATCAGCCCCAGCATTTT.

The V call is TRBV2, the J call TRBJ2-2; TRBD2 matches at 14 bases. Losses at the gene ends were 11 bases for V and 7 bases for J; bases not matched to a gene: 9. In germline, CDR1 is SNHLY, CDR2 FYNNEI. The CDR3 runs 15 residues. CDR3 bases: TGTGCCTCTCGGGGGACTAGCGGGAGCGGCGGGGAGCTGTTTTTT. Encoded protein: CASRGTSGSGGELFF.

The chain employs TRBV29-1 and TRBJ1-1; D remains unclear. In germline, CDR1 is SQVTM, CDR2 ANQGSEA. V dropped 8 bases and J dropped 1 base, with 8 bases sitting between them. This CDR3 comprises 11 residues. CDR3 in DNA: TGCAGCTTAACAGCGAACACTGAAGCTTTCTTT. Translation: CSLTANTEAFF.

V and J are TRBV20-1 and TRBJ2-5; D may correspond to TRBD1 or TRBD2 (6 bases each). Germline V CDR1 and CDR2: DFQATT, SNEGSKA (reference sequence). Trimming pared 0 bases from V and 4 bases from J, leaving 18 bases between. The CDR3 covers 16 residues. In DNA, the CDR3 is TGCAGTGCTAGAGATCTAGGGGGGAGGCCGTCAGAGACCCAGTACTTC. Its translation: CSARDLGGRPSETQYF.

This clonotype was detected only a few times. J is TRBJ2-3 and V is TRBV3-1; the D gene is possibly TRBD2 (6 bases). V lost 6 bases and J 4 bases, leaving 17 bases between the germline ends. The CDR3 is made up of 15 amino acids. Germline loops: CDR1 LGHDT, CDR2 YNNKEL (reference sequence). CDR3 in amino acids: CASRKGLLPSDTQYF. In DNA form, the CDR3 reads TGTGCCAGCAGAAAAGGACTATTACCCTCAGATACGCAGTATTTT.

This clonotype appeared a few times. This chain joins TRBV9 and TRBJ1-1; no clear D. This CDR3 is 13 amino acids long. The germline V gene has CDR1 SGDLS and CDR2 YYNGEE. Trimming removed 0 bases from V and 6 bases from J, with 9 bases in between. The CDR3 loop is CASSVEPRAEAFF. The CDR3 DNA sequence: TGTGCCAGCAGCGTAGAACCCCGGGCTGAAGCTTTCTTT.

This sequence joins TRBV12-3 or TRBV12-4 and TRBJ1-6; D remains ambiguous. V lost 2 bases and J lost 6, with 5 bases in between. The CDR3 has 13 residues. CDR3 amino acids: CASSLSSNSPLHF. The CDR3 DNA is TGTGCCAGCAGTTTATCTAGTAATTCACCCCTCCACTTT.

The V and J genes are TRBV5-1 and TRBJ1-6; unclear D gene. V lost 4 bases, J lost 0 bases, and 14 bases lay in between. Germline V gene data show CDR1 as SGHRS and CDR2 as YFSETQ. This CDR3 contains 17 residues. The CDR3 loop reads CASSDNLRSSYNSPLHF. For the CDR3, the DNA is TGCGCCAGCAGCGATAACCTGCGGAGCTCCTATAATTCACCCCTCCACTTT.

This clonotype was detected a few times. The rearrangement joins TRBV2 to TRBJ2-1; 15 positions agree with TRBD2. CDR3 length equals 15 residues. The trim removed 3 bases at V and 8 bases at J, leaving 2 bases unmatched. Germline loops: CDR1 SNHLY, CDR2 FYNNEI. The CDR3 region has the DNA TGTGCCAGCAGTGACGGGACTAGCGGGGGGCATGAGCAGTTCTTC. This gives the protein CASSDGTSGGHEQFF.